This TCR beta chain came from a study of cytomegalovirus exposure and HLA in healthy donors. Germline V gene data show CDR1 as ENHRY and CDR2 as SYGVKD. The V and J ends lost 8 bases and 8 bases respectively, with 16 bases between them. CDR3 length: 14 amino acids. Points from the study as a whole: Using the classifier, cytomegalovirus status was reportedly diagnosed with high specificity and sensitivity. Listed as cytomegalovirus-associated were 150 to 200 TCR beta chains.

The repertoire was sequenced with immunoSEQ multiplex PCR; TCRdb's copy has only in-frame clones and lacks some. The repertoire holds 57,000 or so clones, with 90% to 97% as singletons. Among the roughly 110 subjects of the validation cohort, separate from the roughly 700-subject first cohort, were the donors. Comments on this clone: Its antigen is currently unknown.

The sequenced sample was PBMCs. J is TRBJ1-6 and V is TRBV10-3; D gene ambiguous. The source of this sequence is a man aged 18 to 29 in good health and CMV-seronegative. Here the CDR3 DNA reads TGTGCCATCGGACTCGACCTCGGCTATTCACCCCTCCACTTT. Translation: CAIGLDLGYSPLHF.